A selection of T cell receptor beta chains follows, all from one sample in a study of cytomegalovirus exposure and HLA in healthy donors. Libraries were prepared by immunoSEQ multiplex PCR; TCRdb keeps only in-frame clonotypes and omits some of them. The data hold more than 130,000 clones, with more than 70% observed a single time. What was sequenced was PBMCs. These receptors all come from a woman aged 45-59 years in good health and CMV-seronegative. Both conserved end residues are trimmed from each CDR3. Fields, in order: D gene, J gene, V gene, CDR3 protein. The D gene is left open where the match is weak.

D gene: .; J gene: TRBJ2-1; V gene: TRBV7-3; CDR3 protein: ASSLTGGYNEQF
D gene: .; J gene: TRBJ1-5; V gene: TRBV28; CDR3 protein: ASRPGHRANNQPQH
D gene: .; J gene: TRBJ1-6; V gene: TRBV5-1; CDR3 protein: ASSFRQGTDSPLH
D gene: .; J gene: TRBJ1-1; V gene: TRBV10-1; CDR3 protein: ASSDQGPLSEAF
D gene: .; J gene: TRBJ1-1; V gene: TRBV4-1; CDR3 protein: ASSYMVARDTEAF
D gene: .; J gene: TRBJ1-2; V gene: TRBV19; CDR3 protein: ASSTLAGAYGYT
D gene: TRBD1; J gene: TRBJ2-2; V gene: TRBV25-1; CDR3 protein: ASSALDRGPGELF
D gene: TRBD1; J gene: TRBJ2-6; V gene: TRBV5-1; CDR3 protein: ASSFGTGGSGANVLT
D gene: .; J gene: TRBJ1-6; V gene: TRBV6-1; CDR3 protein: ASSLQGYNSPLH
D gene: .; J gene: TRBJ1-2; V gene: TRBV29-1; CDR3 protein: SVEEGRVYT
D gene: .; J gene: TRBJ2-1; V gene: TRBV6-5; CDR3 protein: ASSGNRASEQF
D gene: .; J gene: TRBJ2-7; V gene: TRBV12-1; CDR3 protein: ASSYIMRFPPYEQY
D gene: .; J gene: TRBJ1-3; V gene: TRBV7-9; CDR3 protein: ASSLSLGNTIY
D gene: .; J gene: TRBJ1-1; V gene: TRBV19; CDR3 protein: ASMRGGNTEAF
D gene: .; J gene: TRBJ1-6; V gene: TRBV18; CDR3 protein: ASSPLSRDTNSPLH
D gene: .; J gene: TRBJ1-1; V gene: TRBV5-5; CDR3 protein: ASSLPGTEAF
D gene: .; J gene: TRBJ2-7; V gene: TRBV28; CDR3 protein: ASRGGRTGAGEQY
D gene: .; J gene: TRBJ1-2; V gene: TRBV28; CDR3 protein: ASSFDNEPNYGYT
D gene: TRBD1; J gene: TRBJ1-6; V gene: TRBV5-4; CDR3 protein: ASSLDSTGAGSPLH
D gene: TRBD1; J gene: TRBJ1-5; V gene: TRBV10-2; CDR3 protein: ASRSGQGRFRNQPQH
D gene: .; J gene: TRBJ1-1; V gene: TRBV2; CDR3 protein: ASSERRMGQRKNTEAF
D gene: .; J gene: TRBJ2-3; V gene: TRBV6-4; CDR3 protein: ASSDSAGALLTDTQY
D gene: TRBD1; J gene: TRBJ1-1; V gene: TRBV28; CDR3 protein: ASSLSGGLTEAF
D gene: .; J gene: TRBJ2-5; V gene: TRBV11-2; CDR3 protein: ASNSRGETQY
D gene: TRBD2; J gene: TRBJ2-1; V gene: TRBV30; CDR3 protein: AWSGRGGRGEQF
D gene: TRBD1; J gene: TRBJ1-2; V gene: TRBV7-9; CDR3 protein: ASSPIRQGRYSYGYT
D gene: .; J gene: TRBJ1-1; V gene: TRBV19; CDR3 protein: ASSITGVTEAF
D gene: .; J gene: TRBJ2-1; V gene: TRBV10-3; CDR3 protein: AIHDTDHNEQF
D gene: TRBD1; J gene: TRBJ2-3; V gene: TRBV4-2; CDR3 protein: ASSQGTTGGTDTQY
D gene: .; J gene: TRBJ1-5; V gene: TRBV2; CDR3 protein: ASRDKPGQYQPQH
D gene: .; J gene: TRBJ1-2; V gene: TRBV6-6; CDR3 protein: ASIPNFSLAYGYT